Each of the 14 T cell receptor beta chains below was sequenced from the same sample in a study of blood T cell repertoires in COVID-19. Only in-frame clones appear in the TCRdb table, and some are missing; sequencing was by immunoSEQ multiplex PCR. The data show some 13,000 clones, 85% to 90% seen once. Sequenced input: peripheral blood. Receptors were obtained from a human donor in a cohort sampled during active COVID-19.

The chain joins TRBV6-1 to TRBJ1-4; D is uncertain. V lost 2 bases to trimming and J lost 6 bases, with 13 bases between them. The germline V gene encodes CDR1 MNHNS and CDR2 SASEGT. The CDR3 covers 15 residues. The CDR3 DNA reads as TGTGCCAGCAGTGAACAGAGAGGTATTGATGAAAAACTGTTTTTT. The encoded protein is CASSEQRGIDEKLFF.

The gene calls are TRBV15 and TRBJ2-5; D unclear. The V gene's germline CDR1 is LNHNV and CDR2 YYDKDF (reference sequence). The CDR3 is made up of 14 amino acids. Trimming removed 0 bases from V and 1 base from J, with 6 bases in between. The CDR3 DNA reads TGTGCCACCAGCAGAGATTACAGCCAAGAGACCCAGTACTTC. Translating gives CATSRDYSQETQYF.

V is TRBV29-1 and J is TRBJ2-7; 7 bases are shared with TRBD1. CDR1 SQVTM and CDR2 ANQGSEA come from the germline V gene. V was clipped by 7 bases and J by 1 base; unmatched bases: 7. The CDR3 covers 13 residues. CDR3 DNA: TGCAGCGCTGGACCGGGACAGTCCTACGAGCAGTACTTC. It yields the protein CSAGPGQSYEQYF.

J is TRBJ2-7 and V is TRBV11-2, with D tentatively TRBD1 (5 bases). V lost 5 bases and J lost 4, with 9 bases in between. CDR3 length: 12 residues. CDR1 and CDR2 from the germline V gene are SGHAT and FQNNGV. The CDR3 DNA reads TGTGCCAGCAGCCGTCAGGGTTACGAGCAGTACTTC. Protein: CASSRQGYEQYF.

The rearrangement uses TRBV27 and TRBJ2-5; 10 bases match TRBD2. Per germline, CDR1 MNHEY and CDR2 SMNVEV (reference sequence). The junction had 13 bases not matched to a gene; V was cut back by 5 bases and J by 4 bases. This CDR3 has 17 residues. CDR3 residues: CASSTNQLAGRVETQYF. The CDR3 nucleotides read TGTGCCAGCAGTACCAACCAACTAGCGGGGAGGGTAGAGACCCAGTACTTC.

V and J are TRBV18 and TRBJ1-2; TRBD1 matches at 7 bases. CDR3 length equals 12 residues. CDR1 KGHSH and CDR2 LQKENI come from the germline V gene. V lost 5 bases to trimming and J lost 7 bases; unmatched junction nucleotides: 4. DNA of the CDR3: TGTGCCAGCTCATCGACAGGGTTTGGCTACACCTTC. Its protein product is CASSSTGFGYTF.

V gene TRBV2 combines with J gene TRBJ2-3, with 10 bases matching TRBD2. Losses at the gene ends were 6 bases for V and 0 bases for J; bases not matched to a gene: 6. The length of the CDR3 is 16 residues. CDR1 SNHLY and CDR2 FYNNEI come from the germline V gene. CDR3 region: CASRDGTSVSTDTQYF. The CDR3, as DNA: TGTGCCAGCAGGGACGGGACTAGCGTGAGCACAGATACGCAGTATTTT.

V and J are TRBV30 and TRBJ1-6; no clear D gene. Germline CDR1 GTSNPN, CDR2 SVGIG (reference sequence). The length of the CDR3 is 15 residues. V was trimmed by 3 bases and J by 14 bases, leaving 23 bases between them. CDR3 DNA sequence: TGTGCCTGGAGGGGATTACAGTCGGGAGAAGGGACCCTCCACTTT. Encoded protein: CAWRGLQSGEGTLHF.

The chain joins TRBV27 to TRBJ2-7; 7 nucleotides agree with TRBD1. J lost 2 bases, V lost 6 bases, and 7 bases had no gene match. CDR1 is MNHEY, CDR2 SMNVEV, per germline (reference sequence). The CDR3 totals 14 residues. The CDR3, as DNA: TGTGCCAGCAGGGGGACAGTGGGGGCCTACGAGCAGTACTTC. Translated, it gives CASRGTVGAYEQYF.

The gene calls are TRBV14 and TRBJ2-3; maybe TRBD1 (5 bases). Trimming left V 1 base short and J 1 base short, with 12 bases between. From germline, CDR1 is SGHDN and CDR2 FVKESK. The CDR3 covers 16 residues. The CDR3 loop reads CASSQVALTGTDTQYF. The CDR3 nucleotides are TGTGCCAGCAGCCAAGTAGCCTTGACAGGCACAGATACGCAGTATTTT.

This sequence joins TRBV6-5 and TRBJ2-7, with 11 bases lining up with TRBD2. The CDR3 extends over 15 amino acids. The V gene end was trimmed by 6 bases and the J gene end by 2 bases; junction bases not matched to a gene: 6. From germline, CDR1 is MNHEY and CDR2 SVGAGI. The CDR3 reads CASRPGTSGTYEQYF. The CDR3 DNA follows: TGTGCCAGCAGGCCCGGGACTAGCGGTACCTACGAGCAGTACTTC.

This clone was observed once. The chain is built from TRBV9 and TRBJ2-5; maybe TRBD2 (6 bases). Germline CDR1 SGDLS, CDR2 YYNGEE. Trimming pared 2 bases from V and 7 bases from J, leaving 12 bases between. The CDR3 sequence is 13 residues long. CDR3 nucleotide sequence: TGTGCCAGCAGCGTCGGCGGGATTGGGACCCAGTACTTC. This sequence encodes CASSVGGIGTQYF.

The rearrangement uses TRBV9 and TRBJ2-3, with 7 bases lining up with TRBD1. Per the germline V gene, CDR1 is SGDLS and CDR2 is YYNGEE. CDR3 size: 16 residues. After removal of 3 bases from V and 0 bases from J, the junction contained 7 bases not matched to a gene. The CDR3 reads CASSEQGPPSTDTQYF. CDR3 DNA sequence: TGTGCCAGCAGCGAACAGGGGCCACCCAGCACAGATACGCAGTATTTT.

This sequence joins TRBV4-2 and TRBJ2-1; the match to TRBD2 covers 7 bases. V shed 3 bases and J 7 bases; nucleotides not matched to a gene: 6. Germline assignment: CDR1 LGHNA and CDR2 YNFKEQ. The CDR3 is made up of 14 amino acids. This CDR3 is CASSQGEGLNEQFF. In DNA form, the CDR3 reads TGTGCCAGCAGCCAGGGGGAGGGCCTAAATGAGCAGTTCTTC.